This TCR beta chain came from a study of CD8 T cells in ankylosing spondylitis. Whole-study findings and limits: There were earlier reports of some motif variants in reactive arthritis synovial fluid and blood. What seemed typical of ankylosing spondylitis blood was a TCR beta motif built from 8 or 9 highly homologous variants.

Only a few counts were recorded for this clonotype. The antigen is undetermined. V shed 5 bases and J shed 4 bases, with 11 bases lying between them. This CDR3 has 12 residues. Germline values: CDR1 SQVTM, CDR2 ANQGSEA. One entry per CDR3 protein, called by TCRdb with MiXCR from the 5' RACE reads. The table records roughly 700,000 distinct CDR3 sequences, around a fifth of them present only once. This clonotype was obtained from a male donor with ankylosing spondylitis. The sequencing input was blood, either unsorted or a sorted T cell fraction (not recorded which). The chain employs TRBV29-1 and TRBJ2-5; D possibly corresponds to TRBD2 (6 bases). Here the CDR3 DNA reads TGCAGCGTTCAGCCCGGGGGAGAGACCCAGTACTTC. It yields the protein CSVQPGGETQYF.